The entry that follows covers one T cell receptor (beta chain) sequence. Its antigen is unidentified. The study sampled blood at baseline, cycle 4 day 1, and cycle 7 day 1. Per germline, CDR1 SGHKS and CDR2 YYEKEE (reference sequence). Between the trimmed V and J ends, which lost 3 bases and 4 bases, there was a span of 14 bases. The CDR3 has 15 residues. These data originate in a study of OX40 agonist ivuxolimab in advanced cancers. Study-level information: Patients in the trial were receiving intravenous ivuxolimab every 2 weeks, at doses of 0.01 to 10 mg/kg. Patients with hepatocellular carcinoma, melanoma, renal cell or head and neck cancer made up the dose-escalation patients.

Study conclusions and caveats: In CD8+ T cells, expanded clones were on average more numerous than in CD4+.

Generated by immunoSEQ multiplex PCR, the TCRdb table keeps only in-frame clones and is missing some. The sample has 45,000 to 55,000 clones, 65% to 85% seen once. The V and J genes are TRBV5-5 and TRBJ1-5, with D tentatively TRBD1 (5 bases). The receptor's source is an adult with an advanced solid tumor such as melanoma, head and neck, liver or kidney cancer. This specimen consisted of CD4+ or CD8+ T cells sorted from blood, obtained in a trial of the OX40 agonist ivuxolimab. The CDR3 is CASSSQGTGNQPQHF. As DNA, the CDR3 is TGTGCCAGCAGCTCACAAGGGACGGGTAATCAGCCCCAGCATTTT.